This T cell receptor beta chain was recovered during a study of blood T cell repertoires in COVID-19. The overall study: The origin of the acute and convalescent COVID-19 samples was the United States, Italy and Spain.

V lost 7 bases and J lost 7, with 7 bases in between. The CDR3 consists of 11 residues. The data were produced by immunoSEQ multiplex PCR, yet TCRdb's version contains in-frame clones alone and is incomplete. Among some 260,000 clones listed, 88% were seen once. The V and J genes are TRBV12-3 or TRBV12-4 and TRBJ1-4; tentative D call: TRBD1 (5 bases). This clonotype was obtained from a woman in her 70s with COVID-19, enrolled during active disease. Sequencing used peripheral blood. The CDR3 DNA reads TGTGCCAGCACCGGGGGTGAAAAACTGTTTTTT. Its protein is CASTGGEKLFF.